This TCR beta chain came from a study of control samples from healthy donors and cancer patients. Repertoires were generated with immunoSEQ multiplex PCR, while TCRdb's copy carries only in-frame clones and drops some. Among tens of thousands of clones, about nine tenths were seen once, and the ten largest hold around 14%. The V segment lost 5 bases and the J segment 2 bases; nucleotides outside the gene matches: 11. This CDR3 has 16 amino acids. In germline, CDR1 is SGHTA, CDR2 FQGNSA. The chain carries TRBV7-2 and TRBJ1-2, with 7 nucleotides matching TRBD1. Sequenced: blood. The sequence derives from a man younger than 40 in good health. Written as DNA, the CDR3 is TGTGCCAGCAGCCGGGACAGTGCCTCTCAAAACTATGGCTACACCTTC. Its translation: CASSRDSASQNYGYTF.